One sample yielded the 7 T cell receptor beta chains listed below, sequenced in a study of shared clonotypes between healthy human individuals. Some clones are missing from TCRdb's copy, which holds only in-frame ones; the method was immunoSEQ multiplex PCR. The table has over 2 million clones, approximately 95% seen once; the top ten hold roughly 1.1%. Terminally differentiated effector memory CD45RA+ cells were left out of the naive CD8 fraction, which was CD45RO-negative and positively selected for CCR7. Source material: naive CD8+ T cells sorted from blood. The source is a man younger than 35 in good health.

The V call is TRBV28, the J call TRBJ1-1; maybe TRBD1 (5 bases). The CDR3 has 15 residues. V dropped 6 bases and J dropped 0 bases, with 14 bases sitting between them. Germline V gene data show CDR1 as MDHEN and CDR2 as SYDVKM. The CDR3 region is CASSPRRGMNTEAFF. DNA for the CDR3: TGTGCCAGCAGCCCCCGGCGGGGCATGAACACTGAAGCTTTCTTT.

This chain links TRBV10-1 with TRBJ2-7, with 7 positions matching TRBD2. Germline CDR1 WNHNN, CDR2 SYGVQD (reference sequence). V shed 4 bases and J 4 bases; nucleotides not matched to a gene: 4. The CDR3 contains 13 residues. The CDR3 reads CASSVGEGYEQYF. CDR3 nucleotides: TGCGCCAGCAGTGTAGGGGAGGGGTACGAGCAGTACTTC.

DNA of the CDR3: TGTGCCAGCAGCTCCGAACCGGGACAGGGGTCCTACGAGCAGTACTTC. As protein: CASSSEPGQGSYEQYF. The chain is built from TRBV7-9 and TRBJ2-7; 10 nucleotides agree with TRBD1. Germline V gene sequence: CDR1 SEHNR, CDR2 FQNEAQ (reference sequence). V shed 4 bases, J shed 1 base, and the junction held 7 bases outside the gene matches. The CDR3 covers 16 residues.

The chain is built from TRBV4-3 and TRBJ2-3, with D possibly being TRBD1 (5 bases). This CDR3 region has 17 residues. Germline V gene sequence: CDR1 LGHNA, CDR2 YSLEER. V was cut by 1 base and J by 0 bases, with 14 bases left in between. The CDR3 DNA follows: TGCGCCAGCAGCCAAGCACCCTCAGGGATGAGCACAGATACGCAGTATTTT. Protein sequence: CASSQAPSGMSTDTQYF.

This chain uses TRBV5-1 with TRBJ2-7; the match to TRBD1 covers 9 bases. The V gene's germline CDR1 is SGHRS and CDR2 YFSETQ. V trimming: 5 bases; J trimming: 2 bases; junction bases outside the gene matches: 8. The CDR3 runs 15 residues. CDR3 residues: CASRAGQGRAYEQYF. In DNA, the CDR3 is TGCGCCAGCAGGGCGGGACAGGGAAGGGCCTACGAGCAGTACTTC. Looking up the rest from reference TRBV5-1 and TRBJ2-7 gives the full variable domain: KAGVTQTPRYLIKTRGQQVTLSCSPISGHRSVSWYQQTPGQGLQFLFEYFSETQRNKGNFPGRFSGRQFSNSRSEMNVSTLELGDSALYLCASRAGQGRAYEQYFGPGTRLTVT.

The chain is built from TRBV6-5 and TRBJ1-1, with unresolved D. The V gene's germline CDR1 is MNHEY and CDR2 SVGAGI. Trimming pared 6 bases from V and 4 bases from J, leaving 9 bases between. This CDR3 is 12 amino acids long. CDR3 protein: CASSPLPTEAFF. The CDR3 DNA follows: TGTGCCAGCAGCCCCTTACCCACTGAAGCTTTCTTT.

This clone was observed once. The rearrangement joins TRBV7-8 to TRBJ2-5; 9 bases align to TRBD2. Germline CDR1 and CDR2: SGHVS and FQNEAQ. V gave up 5 bases and J gave up 4 bases; unmatched junction bases: 5. The CDR3 has 14 amino acids. CDR3 loop: CASSPWTSAETQYF. CDR3 DNA sequence: TGTGCCAGCAGCCCGTGGACTAGCGCAGAGACCCAGTACTTC.